What follows are 25 T cell receptor beta chains derived from one specimen sequenced in a study of blood T cell repertoires in COVID-19. Profiled with immunoSEQ multiplex PCR; TCRdb holds only in-frame clones, not every one. The table shows tens of thousands of clones, with around 80% occurring only once. Sequenced: PBMCs or T cells enriched from blood (not recorded which). These receptors were taken from a middle-aged woman with acute COVID-19.

The chain carries TRBV13 and TRBJ1-1; TRBD1 is a possible D gene (5 bases). CDR1 and CDR2 from the germline V gene are PRHDT and FYEKMQ (reference sequence). The CDR3 runs 15 residues. V shed 0 bases and J shed 11 bases, with 19 bases lying between them. The CDR3 DNA is TGTGCCAGCAGCTTAGGGGCCCAGGGCCTGGTTTTGGCTTTCTTT. Translation: CASSLGAQGLVLAFF.

The chain carries TRBV10-1 and TRBJ2-3; TRBD2 matches at 12 bases. The CDR3 is made up of 17 amino acids. With 6 bases clipped from V and 5 bases from J, the junction kept 12 bases outside the gene matches. The V gene's germline CDR1 is WNHNN and CDR2 SYGVQD (reference sequence). DNA for the CDR3: TGCGCCAGCAGCAGATATGGGACTAGCGGGTCAAGAGATACGCAGTATTTT. Residues: CASSRYGTSGSRDTQYF.

This rearrangement joins TRBV6-5 to TRBJ1-2; D is possibly TRBD1 (6 bases). The germline V gene has CDR1 MNHEY and CDR2 SVGAGI. The CDR3 totals 13 residues. Trimming took off 6 bases at V and 4 bases at J, with 12 bases between the two ends. The CDR3 spells CASSHTGTYGYTF. In DNA, the CDR3 is TGTGCCAGCAGCCACACAGGGACCTATGGCTACACCTTC.

This CDR3 reads CASSISGQRSYNEQFF. The CDR3 DNA is TGTGCCAGTAGTATAAGTGGACAGCGCTCCTACAATGAGCAGTTCTTC. The J gene is TRBJ2-1, the V gene TRBV19; TRBD1 might be the D (6 bases). V lost 2 bases and J 0 bases, leaving 11 bases between the germline ends. Germline lookup yields CDR1 LNHDA and CDR2 SQIVND (reference sequence). There are 16 residues in the CDR3.

In regard to this clone: Other DNA sequences in the sample encode the same CDR3. This chain uses TRBV6-4 with TRBJ2-3; 11 bases map to TRBD2. Germline V CDR1 and CDR2: MRHNA, SNTAGT. V lost 0 bases, J lost 4 bases, and 0 bases stayed unmatched. CDR3 size: 15 residues. For the CDR3, the DNA is TGTGCCAGCAGTGACTCTAGCGGGGGGGCAGATACGCAGTATTTT. Translating it yields CASSDSSGGADTQYF.

This rearrangement joins TRBV18 to TRBJ2-1, with 7 bases lining up with TRBD2. From germline, CDR1 is KGHSH and CDR2 LQKENI. With V trimmed by 3 bases and J by 5 bases, 13 bases remained unmatched. The CDR3 covers 17 residues. The CDR3: CASSPRGGLAAHNEQFF. For the CDR3, the DNA is TGTGCCAGCTCACCCCGGGGTGGGCTAGCGGCTCACAATGAGCAGTTCTTC. Filled out from reference TRBV18 and TRBJ2-1, the complete variable domain reads NAGVMQNPRHLVRRRGQEARLRCSPMKGHSHVYWYRQLPEEGLKFMVYLQKENIIDESGMPKERFSAEFPKEGPSILRIQQVVRGDSAAYFCASSPRGGLAAHNEQFFGPGTRLTVL.

V gene TRBV5-1 combines with J gene TRBJ1-5; 8 nucleotides match TRBD1. This CDR3 is 15 amino acids long. V lost 0 bases to trimming and J lost 4 bases; unmatched junction nucleotides: 3. Germline CDR1 is SGHRS and CDR2 is YFSETQ. The CDR3 DNA reads as TGCGCCAGCAGCTTGGCAGGGGGCTGGAATCAGCCCCAGCATTTT. Encoded protein: CASSLAGGWNQPQHF.

This chain joins TRBV7-2 and TRBJ2-5; 8 bases are a match to TRBD1. J was trimmed by 4 bases and V by 8 bases; bases with no gene match: 12. Germline lookup yields CDR1 SGHTA and CDR2 FQGNSA. The CDR3 is made up of 15 amino acids. CDR3 DNA sequence: TGTGCCAGCCCCCCTGATCAGGACAGGGTAGAGACCCAGTACTTC. It codes for CASPPDQDRVETQYF.

The chain carries TRBV7-6 and TRBJ1-1; possibly TRBD1 for D (6 bases). Germline V lookup: CDR1 SGHVS, CDR2 FNYEAQ. The CDR3 contains 16 residues. Between the trimmed V and J ends, which lost 1 base and 1 base, there was a span of 13 bases. The DNA for the CDR3 is TGTGCCAGCAGCTTAGTAACAGGGATGGGGAACACTGAAGCTTTCTTT. Translated, it gives CASSLVTGMGNTEAFF.

Relative to its sample, this clone is medium-sized. The rearrangement uses TRBV5-6 and TRBJ2-7, with D possibly TRBD2 on 5 matching bases. Germline values: CDR1 SGHDT, CDR2 YYEEEE. CDR3 length: 13 amino acids. V was clipped by 10 bases and J by 3 bases, with 17 bases between them. This CDR3 reads CASSGSSRYEQYF. The CDR3 bases are TGTGCCTCATCGGGGAGCTCCCGCTACGAGCAGTACTTC. The whole variable domain, filled in from reference TRBV5-6 and TRBJ2-7, reads DAGVTQSPTHLIKTRGQQVTLRCSPKSGHDTVSWYQQALGQGPQFIFQYYEEEERQRGNFPDRFSGHQFPNYSSELNVNALLLGDSALYLCASSGSSRYEQYFGPGTRLTVT.

Of note for this clone: The sample carries other DNA sequences with the same CDR3. The rearrangement uses TRBV28 and TRBJ1-2; D remains ambiguous. CDR1 is MDHEN and CDR2 is SYDVKM in the germline V gene. The CDR3 length is 11 residues. Between the trimmed V and J ends, which lost 4 bases and 4 bases, there was a span of 4 bases. Here the CDR3 reads CASSSRYGYTF. Written as DNA, the CDR3 is TGTGCCAGCAGTTCCCGCTATGGCTACACCTTC.

V and J are TRBV15 and TRBJ2-7; D is unresolved. The germline gives CDR1 LNHNV, CDR2 YYDKDF (reference sequence). V gave up 0 bases and J gave up 4 bases, with 4 bases separating them. CDR3 length: 12 residues. The CDR3 spells CATSRDEYEQYV. The DNA for the CDR3 is TGTGCCACCAGCAGAGATGAGTACGAGCAGTACGTC.

The gene calls are TRBV29-1 and TRBJ1-1, with D hard to call. V shed 7 bases and J shed 0 bases, with 12 bases lying between them. The CDR3 runs to 13 residues. CDR1 SQVTM and CDR2 ANQGSEA come from the germline V gene. CDR3 sequence reads: CSGQAFMNTEAFF. The CDR3 DNA follows: TGCAGCGGGCAGGCTTTCATGAACACTGAAGCTTTCTTT.

The V and J genes are TRBV19 and TRBJ2-5; tentative D call: TRBD2 (6 bases). Between the trimmed V and J ends, which lost 5 bases and 5 bases, there was a span of 6 bases. The CDR3 spans 11 residues. Germline V lookup: CDR1 LNHDA, CDR2 SQIVND (reference sequence). Here the CDR3 reads CASSGRETQYF. The CDR3 bases are TGTGCCAGTAGTGGGAGGGAGACCCAGTACTTC.

The chain is built from TRBV24-1 and TRBJ1-5; 8 nucleotides match TRBD1. The junction had 6 bases not matched to a gene; V was cut back by 3 bases and J by 3 bases. Germline CDR1 KGHDR, CDR2 SFDVKD. CDR3 length equals 16 residues. CDR3 DNA sequence: TGTGCCACCAGTGATACCCGGACAGGGCCCAATCAGCCCCAGCATTTT. It yields the protein CATSDTRTGPNQPQHF.

The chain employs TRBV7-8 and TRBJ1-4; D may be TRBD1 (5 bases). The CDR3 contains 16 residues. CDR1 and CDR2 (germline): SGHVS, FQNEAQ. V was clipped by 0 bases and J by 8 bases, with 16 bases between them. CDR3 region: CASSLAAGGLGEKLFF. In nucleotides, the CDR3 is TGTGCCAGCAGCTTAGCCGCCGGGGGGTTAGGGGAAAAACTGTTTTTT.

This clone was recorded once. The chain uses TRBV3-1 (or the pseudogene TRBV3-2) and TRBJ2-5, with unresolved D. Germline V gene sequence: CDR1 LGHDT, CDR2 YNNKEL (reference sequence). V lost 0 bases to trimming and J lost 4 bases, with 12 bases between them. The CDR3 length is 15 residues. The CDR3 loop reads CASSQESHSGETQYF. CDR3 in DNA: TGTGCCAGCAGCCAAGAGTCTCACTCGGGAGAGACCCAGTACTTC.

V is TRBV6-5 and J is TRBJ1-6; 9 nucleotides match TRBD1. Trimming cost V 9 bases and J 7 bases; bases outside gene matches: 10. CDR3 length: 15 residues. The germline gives CDR1 MNHEY, CDR2 SVGAGI. This CDR3 reads CASRITGGANSPLHF. In DNA form, the CDR3 reads TGTGCCAGTCGTATAACAGGGGGCGCAAATTCACCCCTCCACTTT.

V usage is TRBV1 and J usage is TRBJ2-3; the table's TRBD2 call for D was not verified on the DNA. TRBV1 is a known pseudogene. The CDR3 is made up of 17 amino acids. The CDR3 coding sequence is TGCACCAGCAGCCCTACGGTGACTAGCGGGGAGACAGATACGCAGTATTTT. Translated: CTSSPTVTSGETDTQYF.

V usage is TRBV18 and J usage is TRBJ1-6, with 7 bases identical to TRBD1. The CDR3 sequence is 15 residues long. Germline assignment: CDR1 KGHSH and CDR2 LQKENI. J gave up 8 bases and V 2 bases, and 6 bases lay outside the gene matches. Here the CDR3 DNA reads TGTGCCAGCTCACCATCCGACAGGGTGGATTCACCCCTCCACTTT. The encoded protein is CASSPSDRVDSPLHF.

This chain uses TRBV20-1 with TRBJ1-5; D remains ambiguous. The CDR3 is made up of 14 amino acids. Trimming cost V 3 bases and J 6 bases, with 15 bases left between them. Germline CDR1 reads DFQATT; CDR2 reads SNEGSKA (reference sequence). The CDR3 coding sequence is TGCAGTGCTAGTAGAGGGTGGCCCGCTCAGCCCCAGCATTTT. It is translated as CSASRGWPAQPQHF.

The CDR3 reads CASSRDGNTIYF. In DNA, the CDR3 is TGTGCCAGCAGCAGAGATGGAAACACCATATATTTT. The V gene is TRBV11-3, the J gene TRBJ1-3; D is uncertain. This CDR3 is built from 12 residues. In germline, CDR1 is SGHNT, CDR2 YENEEA. V lost 5 bases and J lost 3, with 5 bases in between.

This sequence joins TRBV28 and TRBJ2-7, with D possibly being TRBD2 (7 bases). Trimming removed 6 bases from V and 3 bases from J, with 27 bases in between. Germline CDR1 MDHEN, CDR2 SYDVKM. The CDR3 extends over 18 amino acids. In nucleotides, the CDR3 is TGTGCCAGCAGACTACCAGGGGCTGGGGGGGCGATACTCTACGAGCAGTACTTC. This translates into CASRLPGAGGAILYEQYF.

The chain couples TRBV14 to TRBJ1-6, with TRBD1 identical over 9 bases. The V gene's germline CDR1 is SGHDN and CDR2 FVKESK. The CDR3 has 16 residues. J lost 7 bases, V lost 3 bases, and 7 bases had no gene match. CDR3 sequence: CASSHMAGTGNSPLHF. The CDR3 DNA reads TGTGCCAGCAGCCATATGGCGGGGACAGGGAATTCACCCCTCCACTTT.

The chain employs TRBV3-1 (or the pseudogene TRBV3-2) and TRBJ1-1; a possible D gene is TRBD1 (6 bases). Between the trimmed V and J ends, which lost 4 bases and 9 bases, there was a span of 12 bases. Germline CDR1 and CDR2: LGHDT and YNNKEL (reference sequence). CDR3 size: 12 residues. The CDR3 is CASSREGDKAFF. The DNA for the CDR3 is TGTGCCAGCAGCCGGGAAGGGGACAAAGCTTTCTTT.